The rows below give T cell receptor beta chains drawn from one sample of a study of shared clonotypes between healthy human individuals. Assay used: immunoSEQ multiplex PCR; TCRdb lists only in-frame clones, some missing. Altogether millions of clones are present, approximately 94% being singletons, with the ten largest covering 1.1%. Sequenced material: naive CD8+ T cells sorted from blood. These receptors came from a man aged 18 to 30 in good health. Each CDR3 is given with its conserved first and last residue. Each record gives: J gene, V gene, clone size, D gene, CDR3 DNA, CDR3 protein. The D gene is left open where the match is weak. The size entry is marked missing in some rows and otherwise reads once, few, many or a size class.

TRBJ2-1,TRBV6-5,NA,NA,TGTGCCAGCAGTTTGACAGCGGAAGATGAGGTGCAGTTCTTC,CASSLTAEDEVQFF
TRBJ2-7,TRBV19,NA,TRBD2,TGTGCCAGTAGTCCCGGACTAGCGGTCTACGAGCAGTACTTC,CASSPGLAVYEQYF
TRBJ2-6,TRBV6-6,once,NA,TGTGCCAGCAGTTACAACGGGGTCCTGACTTTC,CASSYNGVLTF
TRBJ2-7,TRBV11-2,NA,NA,TGTGCCAGCAACGAAGGCGACGAGCAGTACTTC,CASNEGDEQYF
TRBJ2-1,TRBV9,NA,NA,TGTGCCAGCAGCGCGGAAGCGCTTAACGGAGATGAGCAGTTCTTC,CASSAEALNGDEQFF
TRBJ2-2,TRBV7-9,once,NA,TGTGCCAGCAGCCTACAGGGAAACACCGGGGAGCTGTTTTTT,CASSLQGNTGELFF
TRBJ2-1,TRBV6-5,NA,TRBD2,TGTGCCAGCAGTTACTGGCGGGGGGGCGCGGATGAGCAGTTCTTC,CASSYWRGGADEQFF
TRBJ1-1,TRBV7-6,NA,NA,TGTGCCAGCAGCGGAAAGGGGGGTCCCAGCACTGAAGCTTTCTTT,CASSGKGGPSTEAFF
TRBJ2-7,TRBV12-2,NA,NA,TGTGCAAGTCGACGACCGGGACAGGGGGCCTACGAGCAGTACTTC,CASRRPGQGAYEQYF
TRBJ1-2,TRBV2,NA,NA,TGTGCCAGCAATGGACAGATCAACTATGGCTACACCTTC,CASNGQINYGYTF
TRBJ2-3,TRBV28,NA,NA,TGTGCCAGCAGTTACCTAGCTAGGGCAGATACGCAGTATTTT,CASSYLARADTQYF
TRBJ2-5,TRBV4-3,NA,NA,TGCGCCAGCAGCCAAGGCGATGGGGTCGGGGAGACCCAGTACTTC,CASSQGDGVGETQYF
TRBJ1-1,TRBV5-5,few,NA,TGTGCCAGCAGCTTGGATTGGGGGGAAACTGAAGCTTTCTTT,CASSLDWGETEAFF
TRBJ2-7,TRBV5-6,NA,NA,TGTGCCAGCAGCACCACGTCAATCCCCTACGAGCAGTACTTC,CASSTTSIPYEQYF
TRBJ1-1,TRBV20-1,NA,NA,TGCAGTGCAGATCTGAACACTGAAGCTTTCTTT,CSADLNTEAFF
TRBJ2-5,TRBV6-1,NA,TRBD1,TGTGCCTCCAATGGTTGGGACAGACAAGAGACCCAGTACTTC,CASNGWDRQETQYF
TRBJ2-3,TRBV7-9,NA,NA,TGTGCCAGCAGCTTGAAACAAGGCTTAGATACGCAGTATTTT,CASSLKQGLDTQYF
TRBJ1-2,TRBV27,NA,NA,TGTGCCAGCAGGCCAGGACAGCGCTACTATGGCTACACCTTC,CASRPGQRYYGYTF
TRBJ2-3,TRBV27,NA,NA,TGTGCCAGCAGTTTGATCGGGGTGAGGGGCACAGATACGCAGTATTTT,CASSLIGVRGTDTQYF
TRBJ2-7,TRBV7-8,NA,TRBD1,TGTGCCAGCAGCTTAGAAGTGGGGACAGCCTACGAGCAGTACTTC,CASSLEVGTAYEQYF
TRBJ2-7,TRBV6-5,NA,NA,TGTGCCAGCAGTTACCGGTCTTCCTACGAGCAGTACTTC,CASSYRSSYEQYF
TRBJ2-1,TRBV9,NA,NA,TGTGCCAGCAGCGCCGGTTCGACTAGTGCCTACAATGAGCAGTTCTTC,CASSAGSTSAYNEQFF
TRBJ2-7,TRBV28,once,TRBD2,TGTGCCTCCGGCGGACTAGCGGGGGATCCCGAGCAGTACTTC,CASGGLAGDPEQYF
TRBJ1-2,TRBV6-5,NA,NA,TGTGCCAGCAGTTACTCGGAGGGTTCCTATGGCTACACCTTC,CASSYSEGSYGYTF
TRBJ2-3,TRBV7-9,NA,NA,TGTGCCAGCAGCCCTCCGGAGACAGAATACCGCACAGATACGCAGTATTTT,CASSPPETEYRTDTQYF
TRBJ1-6,TRBV2,NA,NA,TGTGCCAGCATCGAGTGGACGCTCGAAGGGGAGAATTCACCCCTCCACTTT,CASIEWTLEGENSPLHF
TRBJ1-5,TRBV19,NA,TRBD1,TGTGCCAGTAGTATGGGACAGGGTGGCAATCAGCCCCAGCATTTT,CASSMGQGGNQPQHF
TRBJ2-7,TRBV7-6,NA,TRBD1,TGTGCCAGCAGCCCAGGTCAGGGGGCTTACGAGCAGTACTTC,CASSPGQGAYEQYF
TRBJ2-7,TRBV27,NA,TRBD1,TGTGCCAGCAGCCTTCAGGGGGTGTGGATCTACGAGCAGTACTTC,CASSLQGVWIYEQYF
TRBJ2-1,TRBV5-1,NA,NA,TGCGCCAGCTATAGTGGGGATGAGCAGTTCTTC,CASYSGDEQFF
TRBJ2-5,TRBV27,NA,NA,TGTGCCAGCAGTTTAGGGGGGGCGCCCCCGGAGACCCAGTACTTC,CASSLGGAPPETQYF
TRBJ2-7,TRBV5-6,NA,TRBD2,TGTGCCAGCAGCTTCTCCAGCGGGAGGGCCTACGAGCAGTACTTC,CASSFSSGRAYEQYF
TRBJ1-1,TRBV7-9,NA,TRBD1,TGTGCCAGCAGCTCGTCGACAGGGACCACTGAAGCTTTCTTT,CASSSSTGTTEAFF
TRBJ2-7,TRBV19,NA,NA,TGTGCCAGTCTTTCAGGGTCCTACGAGCAGTACTTC,CASLSGSYEQYF
TRBJ2-7,TRBV7-9,NA,NA,TGTGCCAGCAGCCCAAATGACGAGCAGTACTTC,CASSPNDEQYF
TRBJ2-2,TRBV30,NA,NA,TGTGCCTGGAGCCACGTAGCGTCCGGGGAGCTGTTTTTT,CAWSHVASGELFF
TRBJ2-7,TRBV7-8,NA,NA,TGTGCCAGCAGCTTTTCCGGGCCTACCTTAATGGAGCAGTACTTC,CASSFSGPTLMEQYF
TRBJ2-4,TRBV29-1,NA,NA,TGCAGCGTTGAAGATTGGGGATCGGAAAACATTCAGTACTTC,CSVEDWGSENIQYF
TRBJ1-2,TRBV14,NA,TRBD1,TGTGCCAGCAGCCAAGATAACAGGGGGTATGGCTACACCTTC,CASSQDNRGYGYTF
TRBJ1-1,TRBV5-4,NA,TRBD1,TGTGCCAGCAGCTCAGACAGGGGGCCTGAAGCTTTCTTT,CASSSDRGPEAFF
TRBJ2-1,TRBV27,NA,NA,TGTGCCAGCAGTTTTGGGGGTCCCCTCCACAATGAGCAGTTCTTC,CASSFGGPLHNEQFF
TRBJ1-2,TRBV28,NA,TRBD1,TGTGCCAGCAGTTTCTCCGGGACAGGGCATGGCTACACCTTC,CASSFSGTGHGYTF